The 23 T cell receptor beta chains given below trace back to one sample, sequenced in a study of T cell repertoires in cytomegalovirus infection (dated by TCRdb to about 2019). The treatment or condition label for this specimen denotes: in vitro stimulation with specific CMV peptide epitopes to enrich CMV-specific T cells. These receptors' targets are unknown. Reads for this sample came from an Illumina HiSeq 1500. The raw public data were reprocessed by TCRdb itself: fastp quality trimming at Q25, MiXCR clonotype calling, in-frame beta chains only. CDR3 protein duplicates are merged, each entry listing the most common genes and DNA. Here the sample has roughly 920,000 distinct CDR3 sequences; roughly 30% occur a single time. The biggest ten clones account for about 14% of the sample. The sample here was cultured CD8+ T cells from PBMCs, taken from culture after CMV antigen stimulation. The receptors here all came from a human donor in good health (CMV status not recorded). Some clones in this sample may be carry-over from other donors' samples.

The rearrangement links TRBV19 to TRBJ1-1, with TRBD1 matching over 7 bases. After removal of 7 bases from V and 1 base from J, the junction contained 6 bases not matched to a gene. This CDR3 region has 14 residues. In germline, CDR1 is LNHDA, CDR2 SQIVND (reference sequence). In DNA, the CDR3 is TGTGCCAGTACCTACAAGGGGGCGAACACTGAAGCTTTCTTT. Protein sequence: CASTYKGANTEAFF.

The rearrangement links TRBV12-5 to TRBJ1-2, with D perhaps TRBD1 (5 bases). This CDR3 has 20 residues. Between the trimmed V and J ends, which lost 1 base and 4 bases, there was a span of 28 bases. Germline CDR1 LGHNT, CDR2 FRNRAP. The CDR3 region is CASGLAQRSPEGDSLYGYTF. The CDR3 coding sequence is TGTGCTAGTGGTTTGGCCCAGCGGTCACCCGAGGGCGACAGCCTCTATGGCTACACCTTC.

The chain recombines TRBV13 with TRBJ1-6, with a possible D match to TRBD1 (5 bases). The CDR3 spans 16 residues. Trimming took off 5 bases at V and 2 bases at J, with 13 bases between the two ends. Germline loops: CDR1 PRHDT, CDR2 FYEKMQ (reference sequence). The CDR3 is CASSPLGTAYNSPLHF. CDR3 in DNA: TGTGCCAGCAGCCCTTTGGGGACGGCCTATAATTCACCCCTCCACTTT.

This clonotype was counted only a few times. The rearrangement uses TRBV4-1 and TRBJ2-4, with 7 bases lining up with TRBD1. Germline assignment: CDR1 MGHRA and CDR2 YSYEKL. This CDR3 has 19 residues. Trimming at V came to 1 base and at J to 2 bases, leaving 14 bases not matched to a gene. Here the CDR3 DNA reads TGCGCCAGCAGCCAAGTTTTAGTCCTCGACAGGGATCCCAAAAACATTCAGTACTTC. It translates to CASSQVLVLDRDPKNIQYF.

The J gene is TRBJ2-5, the V gene TRBV7-6, with D perhaps matching TRBD2 (7 bases). The CDR3 length is 12 residues. V lost 11 bases and J 5 bases, leaving 15 bases between the germline ends. In germline, CDR1 is SGHVS, CDR2 FNYEAQ. CDR3 nucleotides: TGTGCCGGGGGGGGGCCGGAGGAGACCCAGTACTTC. It yields the protein CAGGGPEETQYF.

This clonotype came up many times. This chain uses TRBV7-6 with TRBJ2-1; 12 bases line up with TRBD1. Germline lookup yields CDR1 SGHVS and CDR2 FNYEAQ. Trimming took 0 bases from V and 0 from J; bases not matched to a gene: 12. The CDR3 is 21 amino acids. CDR3 nucleotides: TGTGCCAGCAGCTTAGCTTCGGGCGGGACAGGGGGCCCCGTCTCCTACAATGAGCAGTTCTTC. Encoded protein: CASSLASGGTGGPVSYNEQFF.

The table lists this clonotype with a few counts. The chain employs TRBV6-1 and TRBJ2-7; D is unresolved. There are 19 residues in the CDR3. Germline CDR1 reads MNHNS; CDR2 reads SASEGT. Trimming cost V 0 bases and J 3 bases, with 24 bases left between them. The CDR3 nucleotides read TGTGCCAGCAGTGAAGCGGGTGTGGGAATCTTAAGTGGTTTCTACGAGCAGTACTTC. Its protein is CASSEAGVGILSGFYEQYF.

This clonotype was seen more than once but under ten times. This sequence joins TRBV19 and TRBJ2-2, with 7 nucleotides matching TRBD1. The CDR3 has 15 amino acids. The germline gives CDR1 LNHDA, CDR2 SQIVND (reference sequence). The V gene end was trimmed by 2 bases and the J gene end by 3 bases; junction bases not matched to a gene: 3. CDR3 nucleotide sequence: TGTGCCAGTAGTATACTACAGGGGTACACCGGGGAGCTGTTTTTT. This encodes CASSILQGYTGELFF.

The rearrangement links TRBV28 to TRBJ1-2; the match to TRBD1 covers 12 bases. V was pared by 10 bases and J by 8 bases, with 8 bases of the junction left unmatched. CDR3 length: 13 amino acids. Per the germline V gene, CDR1 is MDHEN and CDR2 is SYDVKM. In nucleotides, the CDR3 is TGTGCCACCAGGGGGACAGGGGGCGCGGGCTACACCTTC. Its protein is CATRGTGGAGYTF.

This clonotype was seen more than once but under ten times. The chain couples TRBV6-2 or TRBV6-3 to TRBJ2-2, with 9 bases that match TRBD2. Losses at the gene ends were 0 bases for V and 2 bases for J; bases not matched to a gene: 7. This CDR3 region has 18 residues. Germline CDR1 MNHEY, CDR2 SVGEGT. In DNA, the CDR3 is TGTGCCAGCAGTTACTCGGTAGCGGGGGATAGAAACACCGGGGAGCTGTTTTTT. Translating it yields CASSYSVAGDRNTGELFF.

The chain recombines TRBV10-3 with TRBJ1-1; D gene ambiguous. The CDR3 totals 14 residues. Trimming took off 6 bases at V and 5 bases at J, with 16 bases between the two ends. The germline gives CDR1 ENHRY, CDR2 SYGVKD. For the CDR3, the DNA is TGTGCCATCAGCGCCTCCACGGATCGGACTGAAGCTTTCTTT. It codes for CAISASTDRTEAFF.

The chain carries TRBV7-6 and TRBJ2-7, with no clear D. Germline V gene lookup returns CDR1 SGHVS and CDR2 FNYEAQ. The V and J ends lost 1 base and 6 bases respectively, with 16 bases between them. This CDR3 has 15 residues. CDR3 protein: CASSLGFQASFEQYF. The CDR3 coding sequence is TGTGCCAGCAGCTTAGGCTTTCAGGCTAGTTTCGAGCAGTACTTC.

This clonotype came up a few times. V is TRBV15 and J is TRBJ2-3; tentatively, D is TRBD2 (6 bases). The germline V and J ends were trimmed by 5 bases and 6 bases, with 15 bases remaining between them. The germline V gene has CDR1 LNHNV and CDR2 YYDKDF (reference sequence). The CDR3 sequence is 14 residues long. This CDR3 is CATSPSATADTQYF. CDR3 in DNA: TGTGCCACCAGCCCTAGCGCCACGGCGGATACGCAGTATTTT.

This clonotype was counted a single time. This rearrangement joins TRBV19 to TRBJ2-3, with a weak D call TRBD2 (6 bases). Germline CDR1 LNHDA, CDR2 SQIVND (reference sequence). V lost 3 bases and J lost 2, with 12 bases in between. The CDR3 has 15 amino acids. The CDR3 loop is CASSIRRVHTDTQYF. CDR3 nucleotide sequence: TGTGCCAGTAGTATTAGGAGGGTACACACAGATACGCAGTATTTT. The full variable domain, with the rest looked up from reference TRBV19 and TRBJ2-3, is DGGITQSPKYLFRKEGQNVTLSCEQNLNHDAMYWYRQDPGQGLRLIYYSQIVNDFQKGDIAEGYSVSREKKESFPLTVTSAQKNPTAFYLCASSIRRVHTDTQYFGPGTRLTVL.

The gene calls are TRBV7-9 and TRBJ2-3; 8 positions match TRBD2. Germline CDR1 reads SEHNR; CDR2 reads FQNEAQ (reference sequence). V lost 6 bases, J lost 6 bases, and 8 bases stayed unmatched. The CDR3 runs to 14 residues. DNA for the CDR3: TGTGCCAGCAGGCCCCGGGAGGGGTGGGATACGCAGTATTTT. Translated, it gives CASRPREGWDTQYF.

V gene TRBV29-1 combines with J gene TRBJ2-7; D gene ambiguous. The CDR3 covers 13 residues. Trimming removed 4 bases at V and 0 bases at J, with 10 bases between. The germline V gene encodes CDR1 SQVTM and CDR2 ANQGSEA. CDR3 nucleotides: TGCAGCGTTGCCAGACCCAGCTCCTACGAGCAGTACTTC. As protein: CSVARPSSYEQYF.

This clonotype turned up a few times. The chain carries TRBV4-1 and TRBJ2-1; 10 nucleotides line up with TRBD1. The CDR3 is made up of 17 amino acids. V shed 4 bases, J shed 8 bases, and the junction held 14 bases outside the gene matches. Germline CDR1 and CDR2: MGHRA and YSYEKL. This CDR3 is CASSPRQGAGLVDEQFF. CDR3 DNA sequence: TGCGCCAGCAGCCCAAGACAGGGGGCAGGTCTGGTGGATGAGCAGTTCTTC.

This clonotype was counted ten times or more. The chain employs TRBV20-1 and TRBJ1-2, with TRBD1 as a possible D gene (6 bases). Germline loops: CDR1 DFQATT, CDR2 SNEGSKA (reference sequence). V was shortened by 3 bases and J by 2 bases, with 13 bases between the two germline ends. The CDR3 runs to 14 residues. The CDR3 here is CSARGGAENYGYTF. DNA for the CDR3: TGCAGTGCTAGGGGGGGGGCGGAGAACTATGGCTACACCTTC.

J is TRBJ2-5 and V is TRBV7-9; unclear D gene. Germline values: CDR1 SEHNR, CDR2 FQNEAQ (reference sequence). This CDR3 has 14 amino acids. Trimming removed 5 bases at V and 3 bases at J, with 13 bases between. The CDR3 sequence is CASSPPSREETQYF. Here the CDR3 DNA reads TGTGCCAGCAGCCCCCCGAGTAGGGAAGAGACCCAGTACTTC.

This clonotype was seen only a few times. The J gene is TRBJ1-1, the V gene TRBV6-2 or TRBV6-3; D unclear. Trimming left V 6 bases short and J 7 bases short, with 9 bases between. Per the germline V gene, CDR1 is MNHEY and CDR2 is SVGEGT. The CDR3 consists of 11 residues. As DNA, the CDR3 is TGTGCCAGCAGGCGGACGGTTGAAGCTTTCTTT. Its translation: CASRRTVEAFF.

This clonotype appeared a few times. The rearrangement uses TRBV6-1 and TRBJ1-2; TRBD1 aligns across 7 bases. V was clipped by 5 bases and J by 8 bases; unmatched bases: 8. This CDR3 is built from 13 residues. The V gene's germline CDR1 is MNHNS and CDR2 SASEGT. The CDR3 DNA reads as TGTGCCAGCAGTTATACCGGGACAGTAGGCTACACCTTC. This codes for CASSYTGTVGYTF.

In this sample, this clonotype turned up many times. The chain combines TRBV7-9 with TRBJ1-2, with a tentative D call TRBD1 (5 bases). Germline values: CDR1 SEHNR, CDR2 FQNEAQ (reference sequence). This CDR3 comprises 16 residues. The V end was cut by 0 bases, the J end by 0 bases, with 11 bases between. The DNA of the CDR3 is TGTGCCAGCAGCTTAGCGCTCGCAGGGCCTAACTATGGCTACACCTTC. Protein: CASSLALAGPNYGYTF. The full variable domain, in which reference TRBV7-9 and TRBJ1-2 provide the parts outside the CDR3, is DTGVSQNPRHKITKRGQNVTFRCDPISEHNRLYWYRQTLGQGPEFLTYFQNEAQLEKSRLLSDRFSAERPKGSFSTLEIQRTEQGDSAMYLCASSLALAGPNYGYTFGSGTRLTVV.

This clonotype was seen ten or more times. The rearrangement uses TRBV7-2 and TRBJ1-1; 8 nucleotides agree with TRBD1. Germline lookup yields CDR1 SGHTA and CDR2 FQGNSA. V lost 5 bases and J lost 0; bases outside the gene matches: 14. CDR3 length: 18 residues. The CDR3 nucleotides are TGTGCCAGCAGCACCCCAGGGACAGGCCTGTACATGAACACTGAAGCTTTCTTT. As protein: CASSTPGTGLYMNTEAFF.